The entry that follows covers one T cell receptor beta chain sequence. This receptor's antigen is unknown. Base qualities are missing; no much larger clone stands one base away. The sample originates from a study of blood T cell repertoires in COVID-19 (dated by TCRdb to 2018 to 2021). A note on the overall study: The collaborator samples originated in the United States, Italy and Spain and spanned the acute and convalescent phases of COVID-19. Where HLA class I and class II types were available, the types were taken from metadata supplied by the sample provider, not from assay-based typing. Nearly every sample came with metadata listing a de-identified subject ID, COVID-19 status, age in years and sex. Deeply sampled blood TCRbeta repertoires from subjects exposed to, actively infected with, or recovered from COVID-19 were included in the dataset. The repertoires were released in a freely available public database intended as a resource for research on the immune response to SARS-CoV-2. Samples were obtained from the ongoing ImmuneRACE study (first 160 participants) and from 1,254 subjects provided by 6 global collaborators. The material from the prospective study consisted of cDNA or gDNA derived from T cells, B-cell-depleted T cells, or PBMCs.

TCRbeta CDR3 regions were amplified from genomic DNA using the immunoSEQ Assay, a bias-controlled multiplex PCR. As for how the authors treated the data: The number of nucleated cells in each sample was estimated by amplification of reference gene primers within the assay. To quantify the absolute abundance of each unique TCRbeta CDR3 rearrangement, sequence reads were collapsed and filtered. For each sample, productive Simpson clonality was calculated as the square root of Simpson's diversity index over productive rearrangements. Drawn from immuneACCESS, this table holds only the in-frame rearrangements with V and J called that TCRdb kept. Clones are partly lost; checked studies trace under half to an unresolved V gene and leave the rest unexplained. Clone size and the V and J calls come from that table; the DNA yielded D and trimming. The sample yields about 230,000 clones; 75% to 90% were counted once. Approximately 30% of the sample belongs to the ten largest clones.

Including the terminal cysteine and phenylalanine, the CDR3 comprises 14 residues. Just CDR3 DNA is preserved here, 42 bases in frame from base 1. Via the germline V gene (reference sequence), CDR1 is SEHNR and CDR2 FQNEAQ. V lost 5 bases and J lost 4 bases; the stretch between them is 11 bases long. Whole blood was collected in K2EDTA tubes by collaborating institutions according to the institutions' own protocols. Collaborator samples were shipped for TCRbeta analysis as frozen whole blood, isolated PBMCs, or DNA extracted from either sample type. Study-wide findings and limitations: The quantity of clinical and demographic metadata differed by source and by participant and was supplied without curation.

Sequenced sample: peripheral blood. The clonotype originates from a man between 35 and 55 years old with acute or convalescent COVID-19. Recombination linked TRBV7-9 to TRBJ1-4; TRBD1 is perhaps the D gene, given 5 matching bases. The CDR3 region reads CASSIETDNEKLFF. The DNA is TGTGCCAGCAGCATTGAGACAGATAATGAAAAACTGTTTTTT. When the CDR3 is completed using the reference TRBV7-9 and TRBJ1-4 genes on either side, the full variable domain is DTGVSQNPRHKITKRGQNVTFRCDPISEHNRLYWYRQTLGQGPEFLTYFQNEAQLEKSRLLSDRFSAERPKGSFSTLEIQRTEQGDSAMYLCASSIETDNEKLFFGSGTQLSVL.